These 27 T cell receptor beta chains came from one sample sequenced in a study of spatial heterogeneity in lung cancer. Whole-study results and caveats: Tumoral mutation counts were tracked by counts of expanded intratumoral alpha and beta TCRs.

Their specific antigens are unknown. The time point was: sample taken at primary tumor resection. TCRdb itself ran the 5' RACE reads through MiXCR, one entry per CDR3 protein. The table lists about 9,100 distinct CDR3 sequences, around 6% of them singletons. Here the sequenced sample was lung tumor tissue, taken at surgery. These TCRs come from a female donor with early-stage non-small cell lung cancer.

The chain has TRBV24-1 and TRBJ2-1; D not resolved. From germline, CDR1 is KGHDR and CDR2 SFDVKD. The CDR3 spans 14 residues. V lost 3 bases to trimming and J lost 1 base, with 6 bases between them. In nucleotides, the CDR3 is TGTGCCACCAGTGATCAAGATTCCTACAATGAGCAGTTCTTC. It yields the protein CATSDQDSYNEQFF.

This clonotype was recorded a few times. The chain recombines TRBV9 with TRBJ2-3, with D perhaps matching TRBD1 or TRBD2 (5 bases each). The CDR3 is 15 amino acids. V dropped 7 bases and J dropped 1 base, with 16 bases sitting between them. Per the germline V gene, CDR1 is SGDLS and CDR2 is YYNGEE. The CDR3 nucleotides read TGTGCCAGCTCAAGCCGGGACCAGGGCACAGATACGCAGTATTTT. Its protein product is CASSSRDQGTDTQYF.

This clonotype was seen repeatedly, ten times or more. This chain links TRBV5-6 with TRBJ2-7; no firm D call. CDR3 length: 14 residues. The V end lost 1 base, the J end lost 0 bases, and 8 bases lay between the germline ends. CDR1 and CDR2 from the germline V gene are SGHDT and YYEEEE. The CDR3 DNA follows: TGTGCCAGCAGCTTGAGGGCTAGCTCCTACGAGCAGTACTTC. It is translated as CASSLRASSYEQYF.

The V call is TRBV29-1, the J call TRBJ1-5, with D possibly being TRBD1 (6 bases). The CDR3 contains 13 residues. CDR1 is SQVTM and CDR2 is ANQGSEA in the germline V gene. V dropped 6 bases and J dropped 6 bases, with 15 bases sitting between them. The CDR3 DNA sequence: TGCAGCGTCCAACCAGGAGGGGGTCAGCCCCAGCATTTT. Translated: CSVQPGGGQPQHF.

This clonotype was seen repeatedly, ten times or more. The chain employs TRBV7-2 and TRBJ1-5; D is undetermined. Trimming took off 3 bases at V and 3 bases at J, with 12 bases between the two ends. Germline CDR1 is SGHTA and CDR2 is FQGNSA. The CDR3 sequence is 15 residues long. CDR3 region: CASSFSHVSNQPQHF. The CDR3 nucleotides read TGTGCCAGCAGCTTTAGTCATGTCTCCAATCAGCCCCAGCATTTT. The whole variable domain, filled in from reference TRBV7-2 and TRBJ1-5, reads GAGVSQSPSNKVTEKGKDVELRCDPISGHTALYWYRQSLGQGLEFLIYFQGNSAPDKSGLPSDRFSAERTGGSVSTLTIQRTQQEDSAVYLCASSFSHVSNQPQHFGDGTRLSIL.

Notes on this clonotype: The junction departs from the called germline gene at one end, perhaps through a read error. This chain links TRBV18 with TRBJ2-7, with 8 bases fitting TRBD1. Germline CDR1 is KGHSH and CDR2 is LQKENI. The CDR3 contains 15 residues. CDR3 sequence: CANSPPNGQGSEQYF. CDR3 nucleotide sequence: TGTGCCAACTCACCACCAAATGGACAGGGCTCCGAGCAGTACTTC.

This clonotype was picked up many times. The chain uses TRBV15 and TRBJ1-5; D gene unclear. The CDR3 is 13 residues long. Looked up from germline, CDR1 is LNHNV and CDR2 is YYDKDF (reference sequence). The germline V and J ends were trimmed by 5 bases and 2 bases, with 7 bases remaining between them. The CDR3, as DNA: TGTGCCACCAGCGTTGCAGGCAATCAGCCCCAGCATTTT. It specifies CATSVAGNQPQHF. The whole variable domain, filled in from reference TRBV15 and TRBJ1-5, reads DAMVIQNPRYQVTQFGKPVTLSCSQTLNHNVMYWYQQKSSQAPKLLFHYYDKDFNNEADTPDNFQSRRPNTSFCFLDIRSPGLGDTAMYLCATSVAGNQPQHFGDGTRLSIL.

This clonotype was seen ten or more times. The V call is TRBV6-1, the J call TRBJ1-5, with D hard to call. V lost 7 bases, J lost 6 bases, and 13 bases lay in between. Germline V lookup: CDR1 MNHNS, CDR2 SASEGT. The CDR3 covers 13 residues. CDR3 DNA sequence: TGTGCCAGCAATCCGAGCCCTTCTCAGCCCCAGCATTTT. Translation: CASNPSPSQPQHF.

This chain links TRBV4-2 with TRBJ2-5, with 8 bases fitting TRBD2. The length of the CDR3 is 14 residues. Germline lookup yields CDR1 LGHNA and CDR2 YNFKEQ. J was trimmed by 9 bases and V by 2 bases; bases with no gene match: 8. CDR3 loop: CASSQRGGGPAQYF. DNA for the CDR3: TGTGCCAGCAGCCAAAGAGGCGGGGGGCCTGCCCAGTACTTC.

This clonotype was picked up many times. The CDR3 bases are TGTGCCAGCAGCTTACAAATGATCGGGGGGCAGCCCCAGCATTTT. Protein sequence: CASSLQMIGGQPQHF. The chain couples TRBV5-6 to TRBJ1-5; a weak D match, TRBD1 (5 bases). The length of the CDR3 is 15 residues. Germline V lookup: CDR1 SGHDT, CDR2 YYEEEE. Between the trimmed V and J ends, which lost 2 bases and 7 bases, there was a span of 16 bases.

This chain links TRBV11-2 with TRBJ2-1; D is uncertain. Trimming removed 5 bases from V and 5 bases from J, with 4 bases in between. The germline CDR1 and CDR2 sequences are SGHAT and FQNNGV. The length of the CDR3 is 11 residues. The CDR3 reads CASSPNNEQFF. DNA for the CDR3: TGTGCCAGCAGCCCCAACAATGAGCAGTTCTTC.

This clonotype came up a few times. CDR3 amino acids: CSVAPGTGGRTTQYF. The CDR3 coding sequence is TGCAGCGTCGCCCCCGGGACAGGGGGTAGAACTACGCAGTATTTT. The chain couples TRBV29-1 to TRBJ2-3; 11 bases fit TRBD1. This CDR3 is 15 amino acids long. In germline, CDR1 is SQVTM, CDR2 ANQGSEA. Trimming took 6 bases from V and 8 from J; bases not matched to a gene: 13.

This clonotype was observed at least ten times. The gene calls are TRBV29-1 and TRBJ2-1, with 7 bases identical to TRBD1. J gave up 0 bases and V 6 bases, and 8 bases lay outside the gene matches. Germline V gives CDR1 SQVTM, CDR2 ANQGSEA. The CDR3 is 15 residues long. CDR3 in amino acids: CSVQEDRTSYNEQFF. As DNA, the CDR3 is TGCAGCGTCCAAGAGGACAGGACCTCCTACAATGAGCAGTTCTTC.

This clonotype was found many times. In DNA form, the CDR3 reads TGTGCCAGCAGCGAAAGACGGTCGGGGGTTGGTGGCTACACCTTC. This translates into CASSERRSGVGGYTF. The chain links TRBV28 to TRBJ1-2; possibly TRBD1 for D (5 bases). The CDR3 contains 15 residues. CDR1 is MDHEN, CDR2 SYDVKM, per germline. Between the trimmed V and J ends, which lost 6 bases and 7 bases, there was a span of 21 bases.

There are a few counts of this clonotype. This chain connects TRBV4-1 to TRBJ1-6, with D possibly TRBD1 on 5 matching bases. Looked up from germline, CDR1 is MGHRA and CDR2 is YSYEKL. V was trimmed by 0 bases and J by 8 bases, leaving 20 bases between them. The CDR3 is 18 residues long. CDR3 amino acids: CASSQEATLRDRDSPLHF. CDR3 nucleotide sequence: TGCGCCAGCAGCCAAGAAGCGACTCTCCGGGACCGCGATTCACCCCTCCACTTT.

This clonotype was detected many times. The chain uses TRBV6-1 and TRBJ2-7; D is possibly TRBD1 or TRBD2 (5 bases each). This CDR3 has 12 residues. Between the trimmed V and J ends, which lost 2 bases and 4 bases, there was a span of 6 bases. Per the germline V gene, CDR1 is MNHNS and CDR2 is SASEGT. The CDR3 region is CASSEWGYEQYV. The CDR3 DNA is TGTGCCAGCAGTGAATGGGGGTACGAGCAGTACGTC.

On this clonotype itself: This could be a read error, since a much larger clone is one nucleotide away. The rearrangement links TRBV13 to TRBJ1-1; D remains ambiguous. CDR3 length: 14 residues. V lost 1 base and J lost 7, with 13 bases in between. Germline V lookup: CDR1 PRHDT, CDR2 FYEKMQ (reference sequence). The chain's CDR3 is CASSLAAGVIEAFF. CDR3 nucleotide sequence: TGTGCCAGCAGCTTAGCTGCGGGCGTCATTGAAGCTTTCTTT.

The V call is TRBV5-1, the J call TRBJ2-7; tentatively, D is TRBD1 (5 bases). The germline gives CDR1 SGHRS, CDR2 YFSETQ. The CDR3 contains 14 residues. Trimming pared 0 bases from V and 3 bases from J, leaving 10 bases between. The CDR3: CASSLEGPHYEQYF. The CDR3 DNA is TGCGCCAGCAGCTTGGAGGGGCCCCACTACGAGCAGTACTTC.

The rearrangement uses TRBV27 and TRBJ1-1; D ambiguous. The CDR3 is 8 residues long. V gave up 10 bases and J gave up 11 bases, with 8 bases separating them. Per the germline V gene, CDR1 is MNHEY and CDR2 is SMNVEV (reference sequence). CDR3 sequence (DNA): TGTGCCAACAAATTGGCTTTCTTT. It codes for CANKLAFF.

This clonotype was picked up many times. J is TRBJ1-2 and V is TRBV25-1; D possibly corresponds to TRBD1 (6 bases). Germline V gene data show CDR1 as MGHDK and CDR2 as SYGVNS. Trimming pared 5 bases from V and 3 bases from J, leaving 13 bases between. The CDR3 covers 14 residues. CDR3 in amino acids: CASSLGGRDYGYTF. The CDR3 nucleotides are TGTGCCAGCAGTCTAGGGGGGAGGGACTATGGCTACACCTTC.

This clonotype occurred many times. The chain joins TRBV7-9 to TRBJ1-5; D gene unclear. This CDR3 has 13 amino acids. Trimming pared 1 base from V and 5 bases from J, leaving 6 bases between. CDR1 SEHNR and CDR2 FQNEAQ come from the germline V gene (reference sequence). CDR3 in amino acids: CASSLGVDQPQHF. The CDR3 DNA reads as TGTGCCAGCAGCTTAGGGGTTGATCAGCCCCAGCATTTT.

As concerns this clonotype: A much larger clone differs by one base, so this may be a read error. The chain couples TRBV4-3 to TRBJ1-6, with D unclear. This CDR3 is built from 16 residues. Per germline, CDR1 LGHNA and CDR2 YSLEER. This CDR3 reads CVSSQSARSGGSPLHF. CDR3 coding DNA: TGCGTCAGCAGCCAATCCGCTAGGTCAGGAGGATCACCCCTCCACTTT.

This clonotype appeared many times. The genes are TRBV4-3 and TRBJ1-6; D gene ambiguous. Germline CDR1 reads LGHNA; CDR2 reads YSLEER. Trimming stripped 2 bases from V and 10 bases from J, with 18 bases between. This CDR3 region has 16 residues. CDR3 loop: CASSQSARSGGSPLHF. In DNA form, the CDR3 reads TGCGCCAGCAGCCAATCCGCTAGGTCAGGAGGATCACCCCTCCACTTT.

This clonotype was picked up a small number of times. V is TRBV30 and J is TRBJ1-2; no definite D call. V was pared by 5 bases and J by 2 bases, with 12 bases between. Per germline, CDR1 GTSNPN and CDR2 SVGIG (reference sequence). The CDR3 covers 13 residues. CDR3 sequence (DNA): TGTGCCTGGGGCCCGACAAGAAACTATGGCTACACCTTC. Translated, it gives CAWGPTRNYGYTF.

This clonotype was recorded many times. The chain employs TRBV5-6 and TRBJ2-5; D uncertain. This CDR3 region has 14 residues. V was shortened by 0 bases and J by 2 bases, with 8 bases between the two germline ends. The germline gives CDR1 SGHDT, CDR2 YYEEEE. For the CDR3, the DNA is TGTGCCAGCAGCTTGGTTCAGGTACAAGAGACCCAGTACTTC. Translating it yields CASSLVQVQETQYF.

This sequence joins TRBV3-1 and TRBJ1-1, with 7 positions matching TRBD1. This CDR3 contains 12 residues. Trimming removed 10 bases from V and 4 bases from J; junction bases left unmatched: 6. The V gene's germline CDR1 is LGHDT and CDR2 YNNKEL (reference sequence). Written as DNA, the CDR3 is TGTGCCACGACAGGGACCCGCACTGAAGCTTTCTTT. Its protein product is CATTGTRTEAFF. Combining the CDR3 with reference TRBV3-1 and TRBJ1-1 gives the whole variable domain DTAVSQTPKYLVTQMGNDKSIKCEQNLGHDTMYWYKQDSKKFLKIMFSYNNKELIINETVPNRFSPKSPDKAHLNLHINSLELGDSAVYFCATTGTRTEAFFGQGTRLTVV.

This clonotype turned up a few times. The V and J genes are TRBV4-3 and TRBJ1-5; tentative D call: TRBD1 (5 bases). The CDR3 spans 13 residues. Per germline, CDR1 LGHNA and CDR2 YSLEER. V lost 0 bases, J lost 8 bases, and 8 bases lay in between. CDR3 amino acids: CASSQDQGKPQHF. The CDR3 DNA reads TGCGCCAGCAGCCAAGATCAGGGCAAGCCCCAGCATTTT.